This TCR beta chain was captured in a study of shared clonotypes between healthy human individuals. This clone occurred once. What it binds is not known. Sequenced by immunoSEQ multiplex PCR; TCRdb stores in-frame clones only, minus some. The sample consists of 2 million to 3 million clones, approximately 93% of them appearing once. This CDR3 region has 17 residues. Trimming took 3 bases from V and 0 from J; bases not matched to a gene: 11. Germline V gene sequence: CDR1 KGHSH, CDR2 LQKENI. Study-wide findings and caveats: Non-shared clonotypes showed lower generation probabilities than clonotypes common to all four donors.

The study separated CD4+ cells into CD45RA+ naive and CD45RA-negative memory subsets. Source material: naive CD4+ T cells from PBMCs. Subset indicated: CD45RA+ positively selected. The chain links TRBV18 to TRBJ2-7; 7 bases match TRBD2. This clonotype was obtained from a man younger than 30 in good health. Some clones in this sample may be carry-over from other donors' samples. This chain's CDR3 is CASSPPAGGLTSYEQYF. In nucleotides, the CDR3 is TGTGCCAGCTCACCCCCCGCCGGGGGGTTAACCTCCTACGAGCAGTACTTC.